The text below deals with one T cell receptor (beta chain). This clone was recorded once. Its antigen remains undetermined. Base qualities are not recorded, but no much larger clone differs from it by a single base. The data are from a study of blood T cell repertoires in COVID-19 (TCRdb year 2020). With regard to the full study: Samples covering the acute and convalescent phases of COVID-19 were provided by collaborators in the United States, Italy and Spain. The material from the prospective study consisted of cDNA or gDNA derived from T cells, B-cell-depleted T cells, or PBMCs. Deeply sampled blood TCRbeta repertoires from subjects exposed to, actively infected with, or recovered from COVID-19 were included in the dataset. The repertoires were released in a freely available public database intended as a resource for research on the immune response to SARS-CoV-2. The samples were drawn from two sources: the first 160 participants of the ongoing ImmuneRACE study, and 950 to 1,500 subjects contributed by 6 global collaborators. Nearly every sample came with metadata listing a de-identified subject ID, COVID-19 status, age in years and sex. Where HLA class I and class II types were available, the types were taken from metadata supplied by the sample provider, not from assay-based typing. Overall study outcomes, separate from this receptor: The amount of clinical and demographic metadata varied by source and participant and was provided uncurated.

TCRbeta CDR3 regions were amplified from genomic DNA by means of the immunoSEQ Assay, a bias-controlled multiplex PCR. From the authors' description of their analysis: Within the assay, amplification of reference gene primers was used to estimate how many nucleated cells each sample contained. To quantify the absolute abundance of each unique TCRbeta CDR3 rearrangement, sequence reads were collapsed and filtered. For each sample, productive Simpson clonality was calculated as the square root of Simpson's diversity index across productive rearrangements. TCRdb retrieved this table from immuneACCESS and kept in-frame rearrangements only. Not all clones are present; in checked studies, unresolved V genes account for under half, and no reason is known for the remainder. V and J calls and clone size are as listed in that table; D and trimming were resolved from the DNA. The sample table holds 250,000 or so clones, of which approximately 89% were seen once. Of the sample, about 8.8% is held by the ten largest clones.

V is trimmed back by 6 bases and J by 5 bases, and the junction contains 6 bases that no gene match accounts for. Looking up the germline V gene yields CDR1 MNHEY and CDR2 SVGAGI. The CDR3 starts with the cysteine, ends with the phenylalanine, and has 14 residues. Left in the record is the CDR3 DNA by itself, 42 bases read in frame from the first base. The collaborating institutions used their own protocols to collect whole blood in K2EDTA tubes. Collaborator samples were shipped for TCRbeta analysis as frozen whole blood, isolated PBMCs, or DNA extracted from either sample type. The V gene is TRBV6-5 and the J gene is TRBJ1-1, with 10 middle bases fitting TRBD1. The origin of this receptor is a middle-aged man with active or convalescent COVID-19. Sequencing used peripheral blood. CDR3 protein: CASRTGQGDTEAFF. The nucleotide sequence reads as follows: TGTGCCAGCAGGACCGGACAGGGGGATACTGAAGCTTTCTTT.